This record looks at one T cell receptor (beta chain) sequence and its context. What it binds is unknown. This sample is drawn from a study of beta chain features in type 1 diabetes. General study findings and limits: For Type 1 diabetes patients, all four CD4+ subsets carried TCRB CDR3s that were moderately but significantly shorter.

The CDR3 is 16 residues long. Per the germline V gene, CDR1 is MNHEY and CDR2 is SMNVEV (reference sequence). The junction had 14 bases not matched to a gene; V was cut back by 3 bases and J by 11 bases. The whole isolated RNA underwent reverse transcription, so sequencing captured expressed TCRB transcripts. TCRdb's copy holds only in-frame clones and misses some; the assay was immunoSEQ multiplex PCR. The sample shows approximately 150,000 clones, roughly a tenth of them seen only once. Sample: naive CD4+ T cells from blood. This TCR came from a man aged 18 to 30 in good health. V is TRBV27 and J is TRBJ1-5; 9 positions match TRBD1. The CDR3 sequence: CASSFGGTGRGLAQHF. CDR3 nucleotides: TGTGCCAGCAGTTTTGGAGGGACAGGGAGAGGTTTGGCCCAGCATTTT.